The clone carrying this T cell receptor beta chain has a count of ten or more. What it binds is unknown. RNA transcripts provided the source from which TCR beta CDR3 regions were amplified. The HTBI primer set drove a first-round RT-PCR of the TCR CDR3. In TCRdb, the multiplex PCR reads were re-called with MiXCR into one record per CDR3 protein. The sample yields approximately 590,000 distinct CDR3 sequences, around a sixth seen once. The data stem from a study of T cells in Graves' hyperthyroidism and ophthalmopathy. Overall study: Once the initial diagnosis was made, peripheral blood was obtained before any treatment.

The study enrolled patients aged 18 to 65 with newly diagnosed hyperthyroidism of under 2 months' duration. Study conclusions and caveats: Blood held most thyroid clonotypes expanded above 0.001 frequency. Model-based prediction identified ophthalmopathy a median 6.5 months prior to its onset.

This CDR3 has 13 amino acids. The trim removed 5 bases at V and 5 bases at J, leaving 3 bases unmatched. Germline V gene sequence: CDR1 SEHNR, CDR2 FQNEAQ (reference sequence). The V call is TRBV7-9, the J call TRBJ2-1; 7 bases are a match to TRBD2. The receptor's source is a young woman with Graves' hyperthyroidism. Input material: blood. CDR3 sequence (DNA): TGTGCCAGCAGCAATCGGGGGGACAATGAGCAGTTCTTC. It is translated as CASSNRGDNEQFF.